The TCR beta chain under discussion was sequenced for a study of blood T cells in healthy people across ages. The second PCR ran roughly 7 to 12 cycles with a sample-barcoded 5' primer and J-beta primers. TCRdb re-called the 5' RACE reads with MiXCR, one entry per CDR3 protein. Found here are hundreds of thousands of distinct CDR3 sequences, 49% of them singletons; the top ten hold around 32%. The study drew donors from healthy Caucasian individuals in Russia aged about 6 to 95. Germline V gene sequence: CDR1 LNHNV, CDR2 YYDKDF (reference sequence). This CDR3 region has 14 residues. Trimming cost V 5 bases and J 4 bases; bases outside gene matches: 7.

The receptor's source is a woman between 55 and 75 years old in good health. Sequenced material: blood. The genes are TRBV15 and TRBJ1-2, with 7 nucleotides matching TRBD1. CDR3 in DNA: TGTGCCACCAGCGGCGTACAGGGGATCTATGGCTACACCTTC. Protein: CATSGVQGIYGYTF.